This T cell receptor beta chain was found in a study of beta chain features in type 1 diabetes. Study context: There were some 100,000,000 sorted cells examined across all samples.

Study findings and constraints: Lower insertion and higher deletion counts appeared at VDJ junctions in type 1 diabetes patients. Healthy donors had naive, central memory and Treg TCRB repertoires that appeared less similar than those seen among patients. There was a moderate but significant shortening of TCRB CDR3s in all four CD4+ subsets of Type 1 diabetes patients.

In its sample, this clone was seen a few times. What it binds is unknown. TCRB transcripts that were expressed got sequenced, as all of the isolated RNA had been reverse transcribed. The average read count of naive, central memory and regulatory T cell samples was about 3.57 million. Produced via immunoSEQ multiplex PCR; TCRdb's table is partial and in-frame only. The table lists 200,000 to 250,000 clones, 11% to 15% of them singletons. This receptor was taken from a man younger than 40 with type 1 diabetes. Specimen: naive CD4+ T cells from blood.

In nucleotides, the CDR3 is TGTGCCAGCAGCTTAGTTTCACATGCGAACACCGGGGAGCTGTTTTTT. It specifies CASSLVSHANTGELFF. The chain carries TRBV11-2 and TRBJ2-2, with D unresolved. Looked up from germline, CDR1 is SGHAT and CDR2 is FQNNGV. CDR3 length equals 16 residues. V gave up 1 base and J gave up 0 bases, with 9 bases separating them.